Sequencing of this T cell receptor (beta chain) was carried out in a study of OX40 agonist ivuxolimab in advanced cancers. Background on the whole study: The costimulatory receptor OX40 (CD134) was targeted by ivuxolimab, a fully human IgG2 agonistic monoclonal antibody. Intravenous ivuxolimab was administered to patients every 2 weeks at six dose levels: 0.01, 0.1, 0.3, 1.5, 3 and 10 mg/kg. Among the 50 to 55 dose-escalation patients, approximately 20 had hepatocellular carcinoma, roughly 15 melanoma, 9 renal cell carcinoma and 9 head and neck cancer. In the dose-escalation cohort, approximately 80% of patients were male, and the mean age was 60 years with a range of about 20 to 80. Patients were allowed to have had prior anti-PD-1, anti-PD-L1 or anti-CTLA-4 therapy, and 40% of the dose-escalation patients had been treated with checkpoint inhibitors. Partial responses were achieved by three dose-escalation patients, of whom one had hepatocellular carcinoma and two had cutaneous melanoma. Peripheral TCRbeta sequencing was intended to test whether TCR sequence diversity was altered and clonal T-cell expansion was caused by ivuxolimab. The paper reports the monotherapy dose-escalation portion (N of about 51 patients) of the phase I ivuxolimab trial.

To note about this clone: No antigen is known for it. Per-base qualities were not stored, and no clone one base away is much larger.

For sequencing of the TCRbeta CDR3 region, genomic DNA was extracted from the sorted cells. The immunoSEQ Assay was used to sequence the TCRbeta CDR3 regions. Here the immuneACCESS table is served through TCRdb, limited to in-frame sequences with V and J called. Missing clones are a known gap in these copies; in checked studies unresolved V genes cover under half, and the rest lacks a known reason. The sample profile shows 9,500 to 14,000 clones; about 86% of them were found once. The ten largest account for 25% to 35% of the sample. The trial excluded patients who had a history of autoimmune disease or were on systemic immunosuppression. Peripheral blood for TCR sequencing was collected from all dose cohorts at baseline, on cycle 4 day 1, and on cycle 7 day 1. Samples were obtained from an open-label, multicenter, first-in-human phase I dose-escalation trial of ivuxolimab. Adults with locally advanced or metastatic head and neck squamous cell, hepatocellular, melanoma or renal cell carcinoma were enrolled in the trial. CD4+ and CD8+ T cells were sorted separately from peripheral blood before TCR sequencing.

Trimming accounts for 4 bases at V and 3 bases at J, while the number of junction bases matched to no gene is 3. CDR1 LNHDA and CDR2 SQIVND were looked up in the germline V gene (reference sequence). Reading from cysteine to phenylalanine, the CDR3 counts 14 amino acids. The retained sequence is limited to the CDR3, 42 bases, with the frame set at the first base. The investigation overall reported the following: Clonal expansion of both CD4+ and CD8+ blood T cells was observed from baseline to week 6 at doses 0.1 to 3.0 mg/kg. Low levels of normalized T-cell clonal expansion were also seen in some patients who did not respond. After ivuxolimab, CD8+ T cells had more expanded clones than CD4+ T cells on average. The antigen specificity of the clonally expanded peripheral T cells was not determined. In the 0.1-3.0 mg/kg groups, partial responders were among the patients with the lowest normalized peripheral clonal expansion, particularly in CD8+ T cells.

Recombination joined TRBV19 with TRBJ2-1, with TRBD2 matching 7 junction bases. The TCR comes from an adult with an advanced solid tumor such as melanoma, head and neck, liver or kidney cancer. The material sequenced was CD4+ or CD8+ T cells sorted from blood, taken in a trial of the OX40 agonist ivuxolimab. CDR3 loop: CASSNLADYNEQFF. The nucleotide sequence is TGTGCCAGTAGTAACCTAGCGGACTACAATGAGCAGTTCTTC.